This T cell receptor (beta chain) came from a study of T-cell memory formation after mild COVID-19. This clonotype was counted a single time. cDNA libraries for TCR alpha and TCR beta, carrying sample barcodes and UMIs, came from 5'RACE with constant-segment primers. TCRdb recomputed calls from the 5' RACE reads with MiXCR, one row per CDR3 protein. This table holds 550,000 to 700,000 distinct CDR3 sequences, roughly 18% found once. Germline V gives CDR1 MGHRA, CDR2 YSYEKL. The CDR3 sequence is 15 residues long. V dropped 1 base and J dropped 9; count of bases not matched to a gene: 5. Input material: PBMCs or a T cell subset sorted from them (not recorded which). J is TRBJ1-6 and V is TRBV4-1, with 8 nucleotides matching TRBD1. The origin of this receptor is an adult woman who had mild COVID-19 (a few samples of this study predate the infection). Cell type and time point are not known. The CDR3 spells CASSQGQGNPSPLHF. CDR3 DNA: TGCGCCAGCAGCCAAGGACAGGGGAATCCTTCACCCCTCCACTTT.